What follows is one T cell receptor (beta chain) and its context. Antigen specificity is unknown. One end of the junction does not line up with germline, which may come from a read error. The record originates from a study of blood T cells in healthy people across ages. Study-wide results and limits: Naive CD4+ cells and diversity were both higher in long-lived donors than in aged donors.

The germline gives CDR1 MNHEY, CDR2 SVGAGI. This CDR3 spans 15 amino acids. Alongside a J-beta primer mix, a sample-barcoded 5' primer served in a second PCR lasting about 7 to 11 cycles. Each CDR3 protein is one row after TCRdb ran MiXCR on the 5' RACE reads. The sample contains hundreds of thousands of distinct CDR3 sequences, about 42% of which appear only once. The chain is built from TRBV6-5 and TRBJ2-7; 10 positions match TRBD1. Material for sequencing was blood. The receptor's source is a man in his 60s in good health. The CDR3 region has the DNA TGTGCCAGCAGTTCGCCGGGACAGGGGCACTACGGGCAGTACTTC. Protein: CASSSPGQGHYGQYF.